This entry lists 17 T cell receptor beta chains sequenced from one sample in a study of T-cell reconstitution after alpha-beta-depleted transplantation in children. This sample's TCRbeta library carried unique molecular identifier barcodes. TCRdb passed the PCR reads through MiXCR, listing each CDR3 protein once. The sample holds roughly 500,000 distinct CDR3 sequences; about a sixth are singletons and the top ten take 3% to 3.5%. The source material was PBMCs from the stem cell graft donor, sampled from the stem cell graft. The receptors were sampled from a human donor who donated a stem cell graft to a child with acute lymphoblastic leukemia.

This rearrangement joins TRBV3-1 to TRBJ2-1; 12 nucleotides align to TRBD2. Looked up from germline, CDR1 is LGHDT and CDR2 is YNNKEL (reference sequence). The CDR3 has 17 residues. The J segment lost 8 bases and the V segment lost 0 bases, leaving 8 bases of the junction unmatched. The CDR3 region has the DNA TGTGCCAGCAGCCAAGATTCTCGACTAGCGGGAGTCGATGAGCAGTTCTTC. It codes for CASSQDSRLAGVDEQFF.

This rearrangement joins TRBV20-1 to TRBJ1-5; TRBD1 aligns across 7 bases. Losses at the gene ends were 1 base for V and 4 bases for J; bases not matched to a gene: 7. Germline V gene lookup returns CDR1 DFQATT and CDR2 SNEGSKA (reference sequence). The CDR3 loop spans 15 amino acids. CDR3 amino acids: CSARATGQPNQPQHF. The CDR3 DNA sequence: TGCAGTGCTAGAGCCACGGGACAGCCGAATCAGCCCCAGCATTTT.

The V call is TRBV9, the J call TRBJ2-7; the D gene is possibly TRBD1 (6 bases). V was shortened by 4 bases and J by 3 bases, with 14 bases between the two germline ends. CDR3 length: 14 amino acids. From germline, CDR1 is SGDLS and CDR2 YYNGEE. CDR3 coding DNA: TGTGCCAGCAGCAGACGACAGGATGACTACGAGCAGTACTTC. Amino acids: CASSRRQDDYEQYF.

J is TRBJ2-5 and V is TRBV6-6; 9 bases map to TRBD2. Germline loops: CDR1 MNHNY, CDR2 SVGAGI (reference sequence). The trim removed 4 bases at V and 13 bases at J, leaving 10 bases unmatched. The CDR3 has 13 amino acids. The CDR3 region is CASSSSAGGDLYF. For the CDR3, the DNA is TGTGCCAGCAGTTCATCGGCGGGAGGGGATTTGTACTTC.

This clonotype was observed a handful of times. This chain joins TRBV9 and TRBJ2-5, with TRBD2 matching 10 bases. The germline CDR1 and CDR2 sequences are SGDLS and YYNGEE. This CDR3 spans 14 amino acids. V was clipped by 3 bases and J by 6 bases; unmatched bases: 5. CDR3 residues: CASSAGTSVKTQYF. In DNA form, the CDR3 reads TGTGCCAGCAGCGCAGGGACTAGCGTGAAGACCCAGTACTTC.

V gene TRBV27 combines with J gene TRBJ1-2, with 8 nucleotides matching TRBD1. The CDR3 consists of 16 residues. The germline V gene encodes CDR1 MNHEY and CDR2 SMNVEV (reference sequence). J was trimmed by 4 bases and V by 5 bases; bases with no gene match: 12. The CDR3 is CASSPSLGQGTYGYTF. The CDR3 nucleotides are TGTGCCAGCAGTCCCTCCCTCGGACAGGGAACCTATGGCTACACCTTC.

This clonotype occurred a few times. V gene TRBV15 combines with J gene TRBJ2-7, with 8 bases aligning to TRBD1. The CDR3 has 15 residues. Trimming at V came to 4 bases and at J to 4 bases, leaving 9 bases not matched to a gene. Germline loops: CDR1 LNHNV, CDR2 YYDKDF (reference sequence). The CDR3 nucleotides read TGTGCCACCAGCACTGACAGGGGAGGAGGGTACGAGCAGTACTTC. This translates into CATSTDRGGGYEQYF.

This clonotype was seen more than once but under ten times. The chain uses TRBV5-6 and TRBJ1-2; maybe TRBD1 (5 bases). The CDR3 loop spans 14 amino acids. Per the germline V gene, CDR1 is SGHDT and CDR2 is YYEEEE. V was trimmed by 7 bases and J by 6 bases, leaving 19 bases between them. DNA for the CDR3: TGTGCCAGCCGAATGGCCGCTCGGGGGGATGGCTACACCTTC. This gives the protein CASRMAARGDGYTF.

The CDR3 region is CSAREGRADKGEQYF. CDR3 bases: TGCAGTGCTAGGGAGGGGCGGGCGGATAAAGGCGAGCAGTACTTC. The chain carries TRBV20-1 and TRBJ2-7, with TRBD2 as a possible D gene (6 bases). The V end lost 3 bases, the J end lost 6 bases, and 21 bases lay between the germline ends. Germline V lookup: CDR1 DFQATT, CDR2 SNEGSKA (reference sequence). The CDR3 runs to 15 residues.

This clonotype has only one observation. V and J are TRBV19 and TRBJ2-1; D could derive from TRBD1 or TRBD2 (5 bases each). The V end lost 1 base, the J end lost 6 bases, and 13 bases lay between the germline ends. The CDR3 has 15 amino acids. From germline, CDR1 is LNHDA and CDR2 SQIVND (reference sequence). The CDR3: CASSIAPGTFNEQFF. CDR3 sequence (DNA): TGTGCCAGTAGTATAGCACCCGGGACGTTCAATGAGCAGTTCTTC.

This clonotype was recorded a few times. This sequence joins TRBV7-9 and TRBJ2-1; D not certain. V was pared by 1 base and J by 7 bases, with 14 bases between. The germline gives CDR1 SEHNR, CDR2 FQNEAQ (reference sequence). The CDR3 consists of 15 residues. In DNA form, the CDR3 reads TGTGCCAGCAGCTTAGGCCCGCGGATCTCAAATGAGCAGTTCTTC. Residues: CASSLGPRISNEQFF.

The gene calls are TRBV5-1 and TRBJ2-7; 13 bases match TRBD2. Trimming took 4 bases from V and 0 from J; bases not matched to a gene: 10. The CDR3 contains 18 residues. Germline CDR1 reads SGHRS; CDR2 reads YFSETQ. CDR3 nucleotide sequence: TGCGCCAGCAGCGTCGGACTAGCGGGAGTTCGGACCTCCTACGAGCAGTACTTC. Its protein product is CASSVGLAGVRTSYEQYF.

In this sample, this clonotype turned up a few times. The rearrangement uses TRBV11-3 and TRBJ2-7; D not resolved. V lost 2 bases and J 2 bases, leaving 16 bases between the germline ends. The CDR3 is made up of 16 amino acids. Per the germline V gene, CDR1 is SGHNT and CDR2 is YENEEA. The chain's CDR3 is CASSLKSRGSAYEQYF. In DNA, the CDR3 is TGTGCCAGCAGCTTAAAGTCTCGTGGATCGGCCTACGAGCAGTACTTC.

This clonotype was counted between two and nine times. The genes are TRBV7-8 and TRBJ2-7; D remains ambiguous. The germline V gene encodes CDR1 SGHVS and CDR2 FQNEAQ. This CDR3 contains 12 residues. Trimming shortened V by 5 bases and J by 6 bases, and 11 bases separated the two germline ends. CDR3 sequence reads: CASSLRTGEQYF. The CDR3 nucleotides read TGTGCCAGCAGCCTACGAACGGGCGAGCAGTACTTC.

CDR3 coding DNA: TGTGCCAGCAGTTTCCGGGACAGGCCTGCGGAGACCCAGTACTTC. Translating gives CASSFRDRPAETQYF. V gene TRBV12-3 or TRBV12-4 combines with J gene TRBJ2-5, with 8 bases fitting TRBD1. V lost 3 bases to trimming and J lost 5 bases; unmatched junction nucleotides: 8. The CDR3 is 15 amino acids.

The V gene is TRBV2, the J gene TRBJ2-7, with 9 bases lining up with TRBD2. The CDR3 runs 19 residues. CDR1 is SNHLY and CDR2 is FYNNEI in the germline V gene. Losses at the gene ends were 2 bases for V and 5 bases for J; bases not matched to a gene: 19. The CDR3 DNA is TGTGCCAGCAGTGAAAACAGCGGGAGGACCCTCCCCCAGCCTAACGAGCAGTACTTC. Amino acids: CASSENSGRTLPQPNEQYF.

The genes are TRBV7-3 and TRBJ2-7; D not certain. Germline assignment: CDR1 SGHTA and CDR2 FQGTGA. V lost 5 bases to trimming and J lost 5 bases, with 22 bases between them. This CDR3 spans 16 amino acids. The CDR3 here is CASSPGFVEPSDEQYF. For the CDR3, the DNA is TGTGCCAGCAGCCCAGGTTTCGTGGAACCATCCGACGAGCAGTACTTC.